What follows is one T cell receptor beta chain and its context. The antigen this receptor binds is unknown. No per-base quality is available; no much larger clone lies one base away. Genomic DNA was isolated from the sorted cells so that the TCRbeta CDR3 region could be sequenced. TCRbeta CDR3 regions were sequenced using the immunoSEQ Assay. What TCRdb holds here is the immuneACCESS table cut down to in-frame rearrangements. Part of the clones is not present; checked against another copy, under half of the missing clones reflect an unresolved V gene, and the others are unexplained. The sample table lists about 50,000 clones, roughly 81% of them with a count of one. The ten most abundant clones make up under 9.5% of the sample. The data were obtained in a study of OX40 agonist ivuxolimab in advanced cancers. Describing the broader study: Ivuxolimab was a fully human IgG2 agonistic monoclonal antibody targeting the costimulatory receptor OX40 (CD134). Intravenous ivuxolimab was administered to patients every 2 weeks at six dose levels: 0.01, 0.1, 0.3, 1.5, 3 and 10 mg/kg. Among the approximately 50 dose-escalation patients, 19 had hepatocellular carcinoma, roughly 15 melanoma, 9 renal cell carcinoma and 9 head and neck cancer. In the dose-escalation cohort, around four fifths of patients were male, and the mean age was 60 years with a range of roughly 20 to 80. Patients were allowed to have had prior anti-PD-1, anti-PD-L1 or anti-CTLA-4 therapy, and approximately 41% of the dose-escalation patients had previously received checkpoint inhibitors. Partial responses occurred in three dose-escalation patients: two with cutaneous melanoma and one with hepatocellular carcinoma. Peripheral TCRbeta sequencing was intended to test whether TCR sequence diversity was altered and clonal T-cell expansion was caused by ivuxolimab. The paper describes the monotherapy dose-escalation part (N of about 52 patients) of the phase I trial of ivuxolimab.

The trial excluded patients who had a history of autoimmune disease or were on systemic immunosuppression. Peripheral blood for TCR sequencing was drawn from every dose cohort at baseline, at cycle 4 day 1 and at cycle 7 day 1. Samples were obtained from an open-label, multicenter, first-in-human phase I dose-escalation trial of ivuxolimab. The trial enrolled adults with locally advanced or metastatic head and neck squamous cell, hepatocellular, melanoma or renal cell carcinoma. Before TCR sequencing, CD4+ and CD8+ T cells were separately sorted from peripheral blood. Taken from the germline V gene (reference sequence), the CDR1 and CDR2 loops are GTSNPN and SVGIG. Here V drops 2 bases and J drops 6 bases, and the junction holds 4 bases not matched to any gene. The CDR3 sequence holds 14 residues, the cysteine and phenylalanine included. Only the CDR3 DNA stays, 42 bases, in frame from base 1. The study at large found these results: Partial responders in the 0.1-3.0 mg/kg groups had among the lowest normalized peripheral clonal expansion, especially among CD8+ T cells. After ivuxolimab, more expanded clones were found on average in CD8+ T cells than in CD4+ T cells. Low levels of normalized T-cell clonal expansion were also seen in some patients who did not respond. At doses of 0.1 to 3.0 mg/kg, clonal expansion of both CD4+ and CD8+ T cells in blood was seen between baseline and week 6. The antigen specificity of the clonally expanded peripheral T cells was not determined.

This chain joins TRBV30 to TRBJ1-2, with 12 middle bases fitting TRBD1. The TCR originated in an adult with an advanced solid tumor such as melanoma, head and neck, liver or kidney cancer. This sample comprised CD4+ or CD8+ T cells sorted from blood, obtained in a trial of the OX40 agonist ivuxolimab. This receptor has the CDR3 CAWSPGTGGHGYTF. The nucleotides read TGTGCCTGGAGTCCCGGGACAGGGGGCCATGGCTACACCTTC.